The source of this T cell receptor (beta chain) is a study of blood T cell repertoires in COVID-19. As for the study in general: Acute and convalescent COVID-19 specimens originated in the United States, Italy and Spain. T cells, B-cell-depleted T cells, or PBMCs supplied cDNA or gDNA.

Authors' processing steps: For nucleated cells, counts were estimated from reference gene primer amplification. Produced via immunoSEQ multiplex PCR; TCRdb's table is partial and in-frame only. The V and J calls and clone size come from that table; D and trimming were worked out from the DNA. Among under 200,000 clones, around 86% were seen once, and the ten largest hold around 6.3%. Sequenced sample: peripheral blood. This receptor was obtained from a woman aged 40 to 49 with acute or convalescent COVID-19.

CDR3 loop: CASSTPDRGPYEQYF. CDR3 coding DNA: TGTGCCAGTAGTACCCCGGACAGGGGGCCCTACGAGCAGTACTTC. The chain uses TRBV19 and TRBJ2-7; 11 nucleotides match TRBD1. CDR3 length: 15 residues. Germline V gene lookup returns CDR1 LNHDA and CDR2 SQIVND (reference sequence). V lost 4 bases, J lost 2 bases, and 4 bases stayed unmatched.